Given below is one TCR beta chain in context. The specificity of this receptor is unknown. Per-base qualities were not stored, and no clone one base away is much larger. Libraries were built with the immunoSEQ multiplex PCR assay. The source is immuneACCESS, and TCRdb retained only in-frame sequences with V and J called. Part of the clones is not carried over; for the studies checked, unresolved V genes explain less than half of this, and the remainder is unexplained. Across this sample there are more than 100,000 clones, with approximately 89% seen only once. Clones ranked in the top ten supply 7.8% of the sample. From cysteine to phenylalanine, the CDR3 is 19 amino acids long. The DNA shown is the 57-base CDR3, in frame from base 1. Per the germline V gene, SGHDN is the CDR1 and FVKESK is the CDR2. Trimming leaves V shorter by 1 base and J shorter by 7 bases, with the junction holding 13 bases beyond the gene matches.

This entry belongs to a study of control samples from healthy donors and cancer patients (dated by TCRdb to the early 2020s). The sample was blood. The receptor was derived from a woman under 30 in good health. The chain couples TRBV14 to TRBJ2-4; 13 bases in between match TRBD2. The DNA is TGTGCCAGCAGCCAAGCCCCGCCGGGACTAGCGGGATCGGGGAACATTCAGTACTTC. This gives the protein CASSQAPPGLAGSGNIQYF.